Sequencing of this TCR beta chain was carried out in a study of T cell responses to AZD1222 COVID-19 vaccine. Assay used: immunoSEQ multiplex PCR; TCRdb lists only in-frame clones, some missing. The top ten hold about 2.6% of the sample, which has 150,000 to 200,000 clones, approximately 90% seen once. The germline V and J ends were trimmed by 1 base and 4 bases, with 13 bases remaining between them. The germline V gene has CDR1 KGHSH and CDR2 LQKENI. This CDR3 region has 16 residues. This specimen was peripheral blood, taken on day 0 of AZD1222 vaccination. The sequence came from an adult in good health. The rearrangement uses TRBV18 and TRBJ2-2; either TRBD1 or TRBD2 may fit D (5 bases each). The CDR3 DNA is TGTGCCAGCTCACCACAAGCCGGGGCGCGCACCGGGGAGCTGTTTTTT. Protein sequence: CASSPQAGARTGELFF.